One and the same sample provided the 30 T cell receptor beta chains below, sequenced in a study of control samples from healthy donors and cancer patients. Assay used: immunoSEQ multiplex PCR; TCRdb lists only in-frame clones, some missing. The table includes under 300,000 clones, roughly 87% detected once. The sequenced sample consisted of PBMCs. These receptors all stem from an older woman with lung cancer.

The chain joins TRBV5-1 to TRBJ1-5; 10 bases are a match to TRBD1. With V trimmed by 4 bases and J by 4 bases, 5 bases remained unmatched. Germline assignment: CDR1 SGHRS and CDR2 YFSETQ. The CDR3 runs 15 residues. The DNA of the CDR3 is TGCGCCAGCAGCGAGGGACAGGGGATTAATCAGCCCCAGCATTTT. Amino acids: CASSEGQGINQPQHF. The full variable domain, completed using reference TRBV5-1 and TRBJ1-5, is KAGVTQTPRYLIKTRGQQVTLSCSPISGHRSVSWYQQTPGQGLQFLFEYFSETQRNKGNFPGRFSGRQFSNSRSEMNVSTLELGDSALYLCASSEGQGINQPQHFGDGTRLSIL.

The chain recombines TRBV5-1 with TRBJ2-1, with unresolved D. The germline gives CDR1 SGHRS, CDR2 YFSETQ. CDR3 size: 15 residues. V lost 6 bases to trimming and J lost 4 bases, with 17 bases between them. In DNA form, the CDR3 reads TGCGCCAGCACCTGGATCCGGGCAGAGTACAATGAGCAGTTCTTC. It codes for CASTWIRAEYNEQFF.

V and J are TRBV7-9 and TRBJ2-7; the D is unclear. V gave up 2 bases and J gave up 3 bases, with 8 bases separating them. The germline V gene encodes CDR1 SEHNR and CDR2 FQNEAQ (reference sequence). The length of the CDR3 is 13 residues. The CDR3 loop reads CASSLTGDYEQYF. The CDR3 DNA reads TGTGCCAGCAGCTTAACTGGGGACTACGAGCAGTACTTC.

The V and J genes are TRBV12-3 or TRBV12-4 and TRBJ2-7; TRBD1 matches at 8 bases. The CDR3 extends over 13 amino acids. V was clipped by 5 bases and J by 2 bases; unmatched bases: 2. This CDR3 reads CASSPGGPYEQYF. The CDR3 nucleotides read TGTGCCAGCAGTCCAGGGGGCCCCTACGAGCAGTACTTC.

The CDR3 DNA follows: TGTGCCAGCAGTAAAGAGCCCCTGGGACAGGGTAGAACCGGGGAGCTGTTTTTT. Residues: CASSKEPLGQGRTGELFF. This chain links TRBV27 with TRBJ2-2; 9 nucleotides agree with TRBD1. The CDR3 length is 18 residues. The ends lost 5 bases at V and 5 bases at J; junction bases unmatched: 15. Germline loops: CDR1 MNHEY, CDR2 SMNVEV (reference sequence).

This chain links TRBV2 with TRBJ2-1; D is perhaps TRBD1 or TRBD2 (5 bases each). Germline V CDR1 and CDR2: SNHLY, FYNNEI. The length of the CDR3 is 13 residues. Between the trimmed V and J ends, which lost 9 bases and 10 bases, there was a span of 19 bases. DNA for the CDR3: TGTGCCAGAGACAGTTCTATCGGCGGGGAGCAGTTCTTC. Translated: CARDSSIGGEQFF.

The genes are TRBV2 and TRBJ2-1; perhaps D is TRBD1 or TRBD2 (5 bases each). This CDR3 region has 15 residues. Per the germline V gene, CDR1 is SNHLY and CDR2 is FYNNEI. The V end was cut by 6 bases, the J end by 1 base, with 13 bases between. The CDR3 reads CASSPQGVSYNEQFF. CDR3 in DNA: TGTGCCAGCAGCCCCCAGGGAGTTTCCTACAATGAGCAGTTCTTC. The full variable domain, in which reference TRBV2 and TRBJ2-1 provide the parts outside the CDR3, is EPEVTQTPSHQVTQMGQEVILRCVPISNHLYFYWYRQILGQKVEFLVSFYNNEISEKSEIFDDQFSVERPDGSNFTLKIRSTKLEDSAMYFCASSPQGVSYNEQFFGPGTRLTVL.

This clone was detected a few times. This sequence joins TRBV4-1 and TRBJ2-7; TRBD1 matches at 10 bases. This CDR3 is 14 amino acids long. CDR1 is MGHRA and CDR2 is YSYEKL in the germline V gene. V lost 1 base, J lost 7 bases, and 4 bases stayed unmatched. The DNA of the CDR3 is TGCGCCAGCAGCCAAGGACAGGGGGCAGGAGAGCAGTACTTC. It codes for CASSQGQGAGEQYF.

This clone appeared a single time. The chain couples TRBV4-1 to TRBJ1-2; 10 bases line up with TRBD1. The CDR3 has 17 residues. J gave up 2 bases and V 4 bases, and 10 bases lay outside the gene matches. Germline V lookup: CDR1 MGHRA, CDR2 YSYEKL. Written as DNA, the CDR3 is TGCGCCAGCAGCCGACCGGGACAGGGGAAAAAGAACTATGGCTACACCTTC. Encoded protein: CASSRPGQGKKNYGYTF.

The V call is TRBV19, the J call TRBJ1-5; TRBD1 might be the D (6 bases). The CDR3 totals 15 residues. The germline V and J ends were trimmed by 6 bases and 4 bases, with 16 bases remaining between them. The V gene's germline CDR1 is LNHDA and CDR2 SQIVND (reference sequence). The DNA for the CDR3 is TGTGCCAGTAGCACCGTACAGGGAGGGAATCAGCCCCAGCATTTT. It specifies CASSTVQGGNQPQHF.

The chain joins TRBV6-5 to TRBJ1-5; 8 nucleotides match TRBD1. Unmatched junction bases numbered 7, after V lost 6 bases and J lost 3 bases. Per germline, CDR1 MNHEY and CDR2 SVGAGI. This CDR3 spans 15 amino acids. The chain's CDR3 is CASSLQGVFNQPQHF. DNA for the CDR3: TGTGCCAGCAGCCTACAGGGGGTGTTCAATCAGCCCCAGCATTTT.

The chain employs TRBV3-1 (or the pseudogene TRBV3-2) and TRBJ1-2; D is undetermined. CDR3 length: 12 amino acids. V was clipped by 1 base and J by 8 bases, with 8 bases between them. Germline V CDR1 and CDR2: LGHDT, YNNKEL (reference sequence). CDR3 bases: TGTGCCAGCAGCCAAGCCAGTTGGGGCTACACCTTC. It encodes CASSQASWGYTF.

The table lists this clone with a few counts. V usage is TRBV6-1 and J usage is TRBJ2-7; TRBD1 might be the D (6 bases). Germline V gene sequence: CDR1 MNHNS, CDR2 SASEGT. This CDR3 contains 15 residues. V lost 2 bases and J 4 bases, leaving 15 bases between the germline ends. The CDR3 region is CASSEFGGVFYEQYF. In nucleotides, the CDR3 is TGTGCCAGCAGTGAATTTGGGGGCGTGTTTTACGAGCAGTACTTC.

The genes are TRBV27 and TRBJ1-6; TRBD1 might be the D (5 bases). V dropped 7 bases and J dropped 8 bases, with 21 bases sitting between them. The CDR3 is 16 residues long. Germline V lookup: CDR1 MNHEY, CDR2 SMNVEV (reference sequence). The CDR3 sequence is CASTHRGGAWDSPLHF. CDR3 in DNA: TGTGCCAGCACCCACCGTGGAGGGGCCTGGGATTCACCCCTCCACTTT.

This chain joins TRBV5-4 and TRBJ2-5, with 13 positions matching TRBD2. CDR3 length equals 18 residues. Germline V CDR1 and CDR2: SGHNT, YYREEE (reference sequence). Trimming at V came to 0 bases and at J to 2 bases, leaving 7 bases not matched to a gene. CDR3 loop: CASSLGLAGGRWQETQYF. As DNA, the CDR3 is TGTGCCAGCAGCTTGGGACTAGCGGGAGGAAGGTGGCAAGAGACCCAGTACTTC.

The rearrangement links TRBV4-1 to TRBJ2-2; 9 nucleotides line up with TRBD1. This CDR3 comprises 17 residues. The germline gives CDR1 MGHRA, CDR2 YSYEKL. Losses at the gene ends were 4 bases for V and 4 bases for J; bases not matched to a gene: 10. CDR3 sequence (DNA): TGCGCCAGCAGCCCAGACGGGACAGGGAGGACCACCGGGGAGCTGTTTTTT. It translates to CASSPDGTGRTTGELFF.

In the case of this clone: This same CDR3 is encoded by further DNA sequences in the sample. This chain links TRBV5-1 with TRBJ2-7, with no clear D. Germline V gene lookup returns CDR1 SGHRS and CDR2 YFSETQ. The CDR3 is 12 residues long. The V gene lost 1 base and the J gene lost 0 bases, with 2 bases spanning the gap. In DNA form, the CDR3 reads TGCGCCAGCAGCTTGACCTCCTACGAGCAGTACTTC. It specifies CASSLTSYEQYF.

The chain uses TRBV5-1 and TRBJ2-1; the match to TRBD2 covers 8 bases. The CDR3 runs 14 residues. Germline assignment: CDR1 SGHRS and CDR2 YFSETQ. The V gene end was trimmed by 7 bases and the J gene end by 4 bases; junction bases not matched to a gene: 7. The CDR3 is CASRFTSGYNEQFF. CDR3 DNA sequence: TGCGCCAGCCGATTCACTAGCGGTTACAATGAGCAGTTCTTC.

The genes are TRBV7-8 and TRBJ1-5; TRBD1 agrees at 9 bases. With 5 bases clipped from V and 5 bases from J, the junction kept 4 bases outside the gene matches. Looked up from germline, CDR1 is SGHVS and CDR2 is FQNEAQ. The CDR3 has 14 amino acids. The CDR3 DNA follows: TGTGCCAGCAGCCAGAGACAGGGGGATCAGCCCCAGCATTTT. Translated, it gives CASSQRQGDQPQHF.

This clone was seen once. This sequence joins TRBV11-1 and TRBJ2-3; D is uncertain. The CDR3 covers 14 residues. Trimming removed 4 bases from V and 3 bases from J, with 11 bases in between. Germline CDR1 is SGHAT and CDR2 is FQDESV (reference sequence). The CDR3 DNA follows: TGTGCCAGCAGCTCAAGAGGTTGGACAGATACGCAGTATTTT. The encoded protein is CASSSRGWTDTQYF. Drawing the rest from reference TRBV11-1 and TRBJ2-3, the complete variable domain is EAEVAQSPRYKITEKSQAVAFWCDPISGHATLYWYRQILGQGPELLVQFQDESVVDDSQLPKDRFSAERLKGVDSTLKIQPAELGDSAMYLCASSSRGWTDTQYFGPGTRLTVL.

The chain couples TRBV21-1 to TRBJ1-5. TRBV21-1 is reported as a pseudogene. The CDR3 has 16 amino acids. CDR3 region: CASSSLGWGDNQPQHF. Written as DNA, the CDR3 is TGTGCCAGCAGCTCCCTAGGGTGGGGTGACAATCAGCCCCAGCATTTT.

This clone was detected only a few times. This chain connects TRBV5-1 to TRBJ2-5, with D perhaps TRBD1 or TRBD2 (5 bases each). The length of the CDR3 is 13 residues. Germline CDR1 SGHRS, CDR2 YFSETQ. V lost 7 bases, J lost 5 bases, and 15 bases lay in between. CDR3 sequence reads: CASSAPGSETQYF. CDR3 bases: TGCGCCAGCTCTGCTCCAGGGAGCGAGACCCAGTACTTC.

With respect to this clone: At one of its ends the junction is not consistent with the germline gene, which may arise from a read error. The chain couples TRBV7-7 to TRBJ2-3; possibly TRBD2 for D (6 bases). The CDR3 covers 15 residues. The germline V gene encodes CDR1 SSHAT and CDR2 FNYEAQ (reference sequence). Written as DNA, the CDR3 is TGTGCTAGCAGCTTATCTTGGGGGGTTAGAGATACGCAGTATTTT. Amino acids: CASSLSWGVRDTQYF.

CDR3 nucleotide sequence: TGTGCCAGCAGTTCCTCAACGAAGGACTACAATGAGCAGTTCTTC. Translating gives CASSSSTKDYNEQFF. The chain employs TRBV27 and TRBJ2-1, with D hard to call. Germline CDR1 and CDR2: MNHEY and SMNVEV (reference sequence). The CDR3 is 15 residues long. V gave up 4 bases and J gave up 3 bases, with 13 bases separating them.

V usage is TRBV9 and J usage is TRBJ2-5; 7 bases line up with TRBD1. The germline V gene encodes CDR1 SGDLS and CDR2 YYNGEE. This CDR3 contains 15 residues. V shed 3 bases and J 2 bases; nucleotides not matched to a gene: 7. As DNA, the CDR3 is TGTGCCAGCAGCGCTACCCCGACAGGGCAAGAGACCCAGTACTTC. This translates into CASSATPTGQETQYF.

The genes are TRBV27 and TRBJ2-1; D perhaps matches TRBD2 (6 bases). This CDR3 is 20 amino acids long. V was cut by 7 bases and J by 0 bases, with 28 bases left in between. CDR1 is MNHEY and CDR2 is SMNVEV in the germline V gene (reference sequence). The CDR3 DNA reads TGTGCCAGCACCACCCTCCCCGGGACTCTCCCTCTGAGCTCCTACAATGAGCAGTTCTTC. Translation: CASTTLPGTLPLSSYNEQFF.

For the CDR3, the DNA is TGTGCCAGTAGTCCCAATCAGGCTGAGGCCCAGCATTTT. It encodes CASSPNQAEAQHF. V gene TRBV19 combines with J gene TRBJ1-5; no reliable D call. CDR1 is LNHDA and CDR2 is SQIVND in the germline V gene (reference sequence). The V and J ends lost 5 bases and 11 bases respectively, with 16 bases between them. The CDR3 runs to 13 residues.

This rearrangement joins TRBV6-5 to TRBJ1-6, with no clear D. The CDR3 runs 13 residues. Trimming stripped 7 bases from V and 14 bases from J, with 18 bases between. Germline-derived CDR1 and CDR2 are MNHEY and SVGAGI. DNA for the CDR3: TGTGCCAGCATCCTGAGCCCCCGGACGGCCCTCCACTTT. The encoded protein is CASILSPRTALHF.

The chain combines TRBV6-5 with TRBJ2-3; D is perhaps TRBD1 or TRBD2 (6 bases each). The CDR3 sequence is 15 residues long. Germline CDR1 is MNHEY and CDR2 is SVGAGI. With 6 bases removed from V and 5 bases from J, the gap between germline ends came to 18 bases. The DNA of the CDR3 is TGTGCCAGCAGGGGGCCGGGGGCCCTAGGAGATACGCAGTATTTT. Its protein is CASRGPGALGDTQYF.

This clone occurred many times. This chain joins TRBV3-1 (or the pseudogene TRBV3-2) and TRBJ2-7; 9 nucleotides match TRBD1. V lost 4 bases and J lost 4; bases outside the gene matches: 5. CDR3 length: 14 amino acids. Germline CDR1 LGHDT, CDR2 YNNKEL (reference sequence). The CDR3 sequence: CASSLGQGPYEQYF. The CDR3 nucleotides are TGTGCCAGCAGCCTGGGACAGGGACCGTACGAGCAGTACTTC.